The T cell receptor (beta chain) under discussion was sequenced for a study of vaccination and CD4 T cells after COVID-19. Trimming removed 0 bases from V and 4 bases from J, with 15 bases in between. This CDR3 comprises 15 residues. Germline lookup yields CDR1 DFQATT and CDR2 SNEGSKA (reference sequence). The Oncomine TCR Beta short-read assay was applied to DNA of cultured CD4+ T cells. Genomic DNA was isolated from CD4+ T cells that had been cultured. TCRdb re-analysed the PCR reads in MiXCR, keeping a single row per CDR3 protein. In the table there are under 3,000 distinct CDR3 sequences, around 40% of which are singletons. This clonotype has more than one count but fewer than ten. As yet, its antigen is unknown. Regarding treatment: approximately nine-day PBMC culture with coronavirus spike peptide pools or control peptides (ViraFEST assay). Those CD4+ T cells from the unexposed donor predate the COVID-19 pandemic (2011-2018).

The chain combines TRBV20-1 with TRBJ1-1; D is perhaps TRBD1 (5 bases). The specimen sequenced was CD4+ T cells from blood, cultured in vitro. This TCR derives from a human donor in good health. The CDR3 nucleotides read TGCAGTGCTAGAGATGTCCGCAGGGCTCGCACTGAAGCTTTCTTT. Residues: CSARDVRRARTEAFF.